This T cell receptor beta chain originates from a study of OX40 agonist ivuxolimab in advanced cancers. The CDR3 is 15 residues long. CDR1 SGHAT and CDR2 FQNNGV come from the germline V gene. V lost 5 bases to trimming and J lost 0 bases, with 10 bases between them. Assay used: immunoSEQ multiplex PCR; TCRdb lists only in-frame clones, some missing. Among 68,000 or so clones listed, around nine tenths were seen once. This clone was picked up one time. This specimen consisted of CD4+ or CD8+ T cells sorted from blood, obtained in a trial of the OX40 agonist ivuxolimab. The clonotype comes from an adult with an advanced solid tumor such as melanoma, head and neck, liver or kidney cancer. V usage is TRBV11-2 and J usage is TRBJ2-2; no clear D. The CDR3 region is CASSPTPANTGELFF. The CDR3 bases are TGTGCCAGCAGCCCCACCCCAGCGAACACCGGGGAGCTGTTTTTT.